The 14 T cell receptor beta chains given below trace back to one sample, sequenced in a study of OX40 agonist ivuxolimab in advanced cancers. Clones were sequenced by immunoSEQ multiplex PCR, and TCRdb holds only the in-frame ones, with some missing. Of around 56,000 clones listed, around 81% are singletons. The sequenced sample was CD4+ or CD8+ T cells sorted from blood, obtained in a trial of the OX40 agonist ivuxolimab. These receptor sequences come from an adult with an advanced solid tumor such as melanoma, head and neck, liver or kidney cancer.

The chain uses TRBV28 and TRBJ2-2; unclear D gene. This CDR3 region has 15 residues. Trimming removed 6 bases at V and 0 bases at J, with 11 bases between. CDR1 and CDR2 from the germline V gene are MDHEN and SYDVKM. CDR3 DNA sequence: TGTGCCAGCAGCCCCCTGAACGCGAACACCGGGGAGCTGTTTTTT. This translates into CASSPLNANTGELFF.

This chain links TRBV11-2 with TRBJ2-7; 10 nucleotides agree with TRBD1. CDR1 SGHAT and CDR2 FQNNGV come from the germline V gene. CDR3 length: 16 residues. Germline trimming cut 5 bases from V and 3 bases from J; bases unmatched to any gene: 10. CDR3 DNA: TGTGCCAGCAGCCCACCCGGGGACAGGGGTGTCTACGAGCAGTACTTC. It yields the protein CASSPPGDRGVYEQYF. Supplemented by reference TRBV11-2 and TRBJ2-7, the full variable domain reads EAGVAQSPRYKIIEKRQSVAFWCNPISGHATLYWYQQILGQGPKLLIQFQNNGVVDDSQLPKDRFSAERLKGVDSTLKIQPAKLEDSAVYLCASSPPGDRGVYEQYFGPGTRLTVT.

The gene calls are TRBV28 and TRBJ1-1, with D tentatively TRBD1 (5 bases). This CDR3 spans 16 amino acids. Looked up from germline, CDR1 is MDHEN and CDR2 is SYDVKM. V was trimmed by 5 bases and J by 5 bases, leaving 21 bases between them. Here the CDR3 DNA reads TGTGCCAGCAGTCCAAACCCAGGGTGGCTTGATACTGAAGCTTTCTTT. It is translated as CASSPNPGWLDTEAFF.

The chain is built from TRBV7-9 and TRBJ2-7; maybe TRBD2 (5 bases). The CDR3 covers 14 residues. The germline V and J ends were trimmed by 5 bases and 2 bases, with 13 bases remaining between them. Germline CDR1 reads SEHNR; CDR2 reads FQNEAQ (reference sequence). CDR3 bases: TGTGCCAGCAGCAGCCCCGGGGTCACCTACGAGCAGTACTTC. It yields the protein CASSSPGVTYEQYF.

V gene TRBV9 combines with J gene TRBJ2-1; 7 nucleotides agree with TRBD2. The germline gives CDR1 SGDLS, CDR2 YYNGEE. The CDR3 runs 15 residues. V was pared by 2 bases and J by 6 bases, with 8 bases of the junction left unmatched. CDR3 coding DNA: TGTGCCAGCAGCGTCGGGGGAGCTAGCGGCAATGAGCAGTTCTTC. Translated: CASSVGGASGNEQFF.

In this sample, this clone turned up a few times. The chain combines TRBV27 with TRBJ2-1; D is possibly TRBD1 or TRBD2 (5 bases each). The CDR3 covers 15 residues. CDR1 and CDR2 from the germline V gene are MNHEY and SMNVEV (reference sequence). V lost 6 bases, J lost 0 bases, and 12 bases lay in between. The CDR3 sequence: CASRFGGSSYNEQFF. CDR3 nucleotides: TGTGCCAGCAGGTTTGGGGGAAGCTCCTACAATGAGCAGTTCTTC.

The chain employs TRBV11-2 and TRBJ2-1; D might be TRBD1 (5 bases). Deletions cut 5 bases from V and 6 bases from J, with 8 bases between. The length of the CDR3 is 12 residues. CDR1 is SGHAT and CDR2 is FQNNGV in the germline V gene. The CDR3 coding sequence is TGTGCCAGCAGCCAGGACACCAATGAGCAGTTCTTC. This encodes CASSQDTNEQFF.

The rearrangement joins TRBV18 to TRBJ2-1; no reliable D call. Germline assignment: CDR1 KGHSH and CDR2 LQKENI. The CDR3 runs 12 residues. The germline V and J ends were trimmed by 4 bases and 10 bases, with 11 bases remaining between them. The CDR3 here is CASSRARAEQFF. CDR3 coding DNA: TGTGCCAGCTCACGGGCACGTGCGGAGCAGTTCTTC.

The chain has TRBV2 and TRBJ2-5; D remains ambiguous. With 1 base removed from V and 4 bases from J, the gap between germline ends came to 13 bases. This CDR3 spans 15 amino acids. CDR1 and CDR2 (germline): SNHLY, FYNNEI. In DNA form, the CDR3 reads TGTGCCAGCAGTGAAGGCGGCAACGCAGGAGAGACCCAGTACTTC. This codes for CASSEGGNAGETQYF. Full variable domain (outside the CDR3, taken from reference TRBV2 and TRBJ2-5): EPEVTQTPSHQVTQMGQEVILRCVPISNHLYFYWYRQILGQKVEFLVSFYNNEISEKSEIFDDQFSVERPDGSNFTLKIRSTKLEDSAMYFCASSEGGNAGETQYFGPGTRLLVL.

This clone was seen once. This chain links TRBV2 with TRBJ2-5; D is undetermined. The V and J ends lost 10 bases and 1 base respectively, with 13 bases between them. This CDR3 comprises 13 residues. Germline CDR1 SNHLY, CDR2 FYNNEI. This chain's CDR3 is CATTPWSQETQYF. CDR3 coding DNA: TGTGCCACCACCCCGTGGAGCCAAGAGACCCAGTACTTC.

This clone was found once. The rearrangement links TRBV19 to TRBJ2-5; the match to TRBD1 covers 8 bases. Per germline, CDR1 LNHDA and CDR2 SQIVND (reference sequence). The CDR3 has 15 amino acids. The trim removed 2 bases at V and 5 bases at J, leaving 7 bases unmatched. The DNA of the CDR3 is TGTGCCAGTAGTATAAACGGACAGGGCAGGGAGACCCAGTACTTC. The encoded protein is CASSINGQGRETQYF.

The rearrangement joins TRBV7-3 to TRBJ2-3, with a weak D call TRBD1 (5 bases). Germline V lookup: CDR1 SGHTA, CDR2 FQGTGA. The ends were cut back, 5 bases at V and 5 bases at J, with 14 bases in the middle. CDR3 size: 14 residues. The CDR3 is CASSPAGWGDTQYF. The CDR3 nucleotides read TGTGCCAGCAGCCCAGCAGGGTGGGGAGATACGCAGTATTTT.

Only one count was recorded for this clone. V usage is TRBV28 and J usage is TRBJ1-1, with D tentatively TRBD1 (5 bases). The CDR3 is made up of 16 amino acids. Germline lookup yields CDR1 MDHEN and CDR2 SYDVKM. V shed 4 bases and J shed 0 bases, with 15 bases lying between them. The DNA for the CDR3 is TGTGCCAGCAGTTCCAGGGCACTCGCGGTGAACACTGAAGCTTTCTTT. Its protein is CASSSRALAVNTEAFF.

Here the CDR3 DNA reads TGTGCCAGCAGCCTCGGGGCCGGGGAGCTGTTTTTT. Amino acid sequence: CASSLGAGELFF. The V call is TRBV6-1, the J call TRBJ2-2, with TRBD2 as a possible D gene (5 bases). Looked up from germline, CDR1 is MNHNS and CDR2 is SASEGT. The CDR3 loop spans 12 amino acids. With 6 bases removed from V and 6 bases from J, the gap between germline ends came to 8 bases.